The source of this T cell receptor beta chain is a study of regulatory T cells in long-lasting Graves disease. Assembly of TCR beta libraries relied on iRepertoire HTBI primers together with Arm-PCR of CDR3 regions. Each CDR3 protein gets one entry after TCRdb re-called the multiplex PCR reads with MiXCR. Of 200,000 to 250,000 distinct CDR3 sequences in the sample, approximately 18% were seen once. Time point given: newly diagnosed GD, antithyroid drugs for less than 3 months. RNA extracted from PBMCs served as the sequencing template. As collected, the peripheral blood samples measured approximately 10 milliliters each and went into EDTA tubes. In its sample, this clonotype was seen many times. The same sample was also studied in work on T cells in Graves' hyperthyroidism and ophthalmopathy.

This clonotype was sampled from a woman in her thirties with Graves disease. The specimen comprised peripheral blood mononuclear cells (PBMCs), sampled at new diagnosis, from a patient treated with antithyroid drugs.

CDR3 protein: CASRGTSGGPSGYEQYF. In DNA, the CDR3 is TGTGCCAGCAGGGGGACTAGCGGGGGCCCCTCTGGGTACGAGCAGTACTTC. The chain has TRBV6-1 and TRBJ2-7; 14 bases agree with TRBD2. The CDR3 consists of 17 residues. V trimming: 6 bases; J trimming: 4 bases; junction bases outside the gene matches: 11. CDR1 is MNHNS, CDR2 SASEGT, per germline.